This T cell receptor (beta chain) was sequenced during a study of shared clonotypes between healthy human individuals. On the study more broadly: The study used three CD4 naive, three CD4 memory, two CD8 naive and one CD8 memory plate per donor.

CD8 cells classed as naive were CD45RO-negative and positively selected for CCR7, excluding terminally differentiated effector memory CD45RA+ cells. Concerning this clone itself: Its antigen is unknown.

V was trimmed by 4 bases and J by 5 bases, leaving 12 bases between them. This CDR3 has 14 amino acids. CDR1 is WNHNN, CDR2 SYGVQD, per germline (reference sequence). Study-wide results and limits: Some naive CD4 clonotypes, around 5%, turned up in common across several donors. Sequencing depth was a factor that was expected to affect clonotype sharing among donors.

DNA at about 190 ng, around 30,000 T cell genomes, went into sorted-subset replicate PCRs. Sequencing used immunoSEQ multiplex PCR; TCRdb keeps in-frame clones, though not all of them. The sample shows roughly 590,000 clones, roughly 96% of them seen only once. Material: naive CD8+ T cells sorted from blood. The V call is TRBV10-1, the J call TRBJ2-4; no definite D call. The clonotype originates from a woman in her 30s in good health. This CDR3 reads CASSASPWENIQYF. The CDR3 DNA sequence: TGCGCCAGCAGTGCCTCCCCTTGGGAAAACATTCAGTACTTC.